This TCR beta chain was identified in a study of T cell responses to AZD1222 COVID-19 vaccine. The protocol was immunoSEQ multiplex PCR, while the TCRdb copy is restricted to in-frame clones and leaves out a portion. The sample lists 60,000 to 95,000 clones; around nine tenths were seen once. The CDR3 is 16 residues long. The V gene's germline CDR1 is SGHRS and CDR2 YFSETQ. The V end lost 4 bases, the J end lost 2 bases, and 18 bases lay between the germline ends. Study-wide results and limits: The donor group comprised mostly white British people and more females; the analysis possibly underestimated clonal diversity. Nearly half of spike-specific TCRs reportedly target unmutated variant regions. The breadth and depth of Spike-specific TCRs increased once two AZD1222 doses had been given.

The count of this clone is one. No antigen is known for it. The sample here was peripheral blood, taken 28 days after the second AZD1222 dose. This sequence was found in an adult who received the AZD1222 COVID-19 vaccine. The rearrangement uses TRBV5-1 and TRBJ1-2; the D gene is possibly TRBD1 (5 bases). The CDR3 sequence: CASSLLPGTDNYGYTF. Here the CDR3 DNA reads TGCGCCAGCAGCCTCCTCCCCGGGACGGACAACTATGGCTACACCTTC. The variable domain in full, completed from reference TRBV5-1 and TRBJ1-2, reads KAGVTQTPRYLIKTRGQQVTLSCSPISGHRSVSWYQQTPGQGLQFLFEYFSETQRNKGNFPGRFSGRQFSNSRSEMNVSTLELGDSALYLCASSLLPGTDNYGYTFGSGTRLTVV.